This TCR beta chain is drawn from a study of shared clonotypes between healthy human individuals. Notes on the study in general: Among non-shared clonotypes, generation probabilities were lower than among those shared by all four donors. The donor pool, a small one, limited the genetic and exposure-history diversity represented.

Sequencing was performed with immunoSEQ multiplex PCR; in TCRdb, only in-frame clones are kept and a portion is missing. The sample lists 2 million to 3 million clones; 93% were seen once. This clone was counted once. What it recognizes is unknown. With 9 bases removed from V and 7 bases from J, the gap between germline ends came to 15 bases. This CDR3 has 12 residues. Germline V gene lookup returns CDR1 LNHDA and CDR2 SQIVND (reference sequence). The clonotype comes from a man aged 18 to 30 in good health. Some clones in this sample may be carry-over from other donors' samples. The rearrangement uses TRBV19 and TRBJ1-2; D is perhaps TRBD1 (5 bases). Sequenced material: naive CD4+ T cells from PBMCs. Indicated subset: CD45RA+ positively selected. The CDR3 loop is CARRDGRLGYTF. The CDR3 DNA follows: TGTGCCAGGAGGGACGGCCGACTTGGCTACACCTTC.